A single T cell receptor (beta chain) is shown here with its context. As yet, its antigen is unknown. The entry originates in a study of T-cell reconstitution after alpha-beta-depleted transplantation in children. Study-level findings and limits: Several hundred graft clones that had expanded were reportedly the source of alpha-beta T cells about two months after transplant. Counts and diversity of T cells one year after transplant came mostly from newly produced T cells. Surviving recipient T cells and thymic progenitors underlay high day-60 TCRbeta diversity in some patients.

A TCRbeta library incorporating unique molecular identifiers was prepared. TCRdb reprocessed the PCR reads via MiXCR and lists one record per CDR3 protein. The sample has 300,000 to 400,000 distinct CDR3 sequences, 20% to 30% seen once; the top ten hold approximately 11%. Trimming removed 6 bases from V and 5 bases from J; junction bases left unmatched: 8. The CDR3 totals 15 residues. CDR1 and CDR2 (germline): SGHAT, FQNNGV. The sequence came from a male patient aged 10 to 17 who had a stem cell transplant for acute lymphoblastic leukemia, so the T cells may come from the graft donor. The genes are TRBV11-2 and TRBJ1-5; 9 bases agree with TRBD1. The sample here was PBMCs, mostly from graft donor cells, taken 180 days after TCRalphabeta/CD19-depleted stem cell transplant. The CDR3 sequence: CASSLWTGEDQPQHF. The CDR3 region has the DNA TGTGCCAGCAGTCTATGGACAGGGGAAGATCAGCCCCAGCATTTT.